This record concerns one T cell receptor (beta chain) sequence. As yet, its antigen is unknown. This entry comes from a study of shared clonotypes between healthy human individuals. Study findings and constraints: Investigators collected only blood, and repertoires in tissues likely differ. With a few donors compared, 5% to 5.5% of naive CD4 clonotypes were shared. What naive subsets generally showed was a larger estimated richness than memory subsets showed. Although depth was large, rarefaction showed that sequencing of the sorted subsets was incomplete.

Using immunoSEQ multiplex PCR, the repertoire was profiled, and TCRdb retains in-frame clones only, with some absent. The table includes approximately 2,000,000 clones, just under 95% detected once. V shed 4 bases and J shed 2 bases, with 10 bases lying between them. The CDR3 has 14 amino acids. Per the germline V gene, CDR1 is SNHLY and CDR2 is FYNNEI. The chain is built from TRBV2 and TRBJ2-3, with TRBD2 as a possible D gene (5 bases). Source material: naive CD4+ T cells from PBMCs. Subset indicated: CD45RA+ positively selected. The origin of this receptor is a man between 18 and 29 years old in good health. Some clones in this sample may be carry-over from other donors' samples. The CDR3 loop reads CASSADFNTDTQYF. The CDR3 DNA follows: TGTGCCAGCAGTGCGGACTTTAACACAGATACGCAGTATTTT.